The rows below give T cell receptor beta chains drawn from one sample of a study of blood T cell repertoires in COVID-19. Repertoires were generated with immunoSEQ multiplex PCR, while TCRdb's copy carries only in-frame clones and drops some. The sample lists 150,000 or so clones; about 90% were seen once. The specimen was peripheral blood. Every receptor here comes from a woman aged 70-85 years with acute or convalescent COVID-19. Each CDR3 is given with its conserved first and last residue. The D gene is left open where the match is weak. The size field is filled for only some rows; it gives once, few, many or a size class.

clone_size	v_call	d_call	j_call	cdr3_nt	cdr3_aa
NA	TRBV27	NA	TRBJ1-3	TGTGCCAGCATCCTAAGGGGGGGGCTCGGAAACACCATATATTTT	CASILRGGLGNTIYF
few	TRBV3-1/TRBV3-2	NA	TRBJ1-1	TGTGCCAGCAGCCAAGTCGGGGGTCTGGGGGCTTTCTTT	CASSQVGGLGAFF
NA	TRBV10-3	NA	TRBJ1-1	TGTGCCATCAGTGAGCACGGGTCGAGGAACACTGAAGCTTTCTTT	CAISEHGSRNTEAFF
NA	TRBV24-1	TRBD1	TRBJ1-5	TGTGCCACCAGTGACGGGACAGAGCCTTTCAATCAGCCCCAGCATTTT	CATSDGTEPFNQPQHF
NA	TRBV6-2/TRBV6-3	TRBD1	TRBJ1-5	TGTGCCAGCAGTCCATCCGGGACAGGGGTAAATCAGCCCCAGCATTTT	CASSPSGTGVNQPQHF
NA	TRBV29-1	TRBD1	TRBJ2-3	TGCAGCGTCGCGAAGGGACAGCGCCGCACAGATACGCAGTATTTT	CSVAKGQRRTDTQYF
NA	TRBV11-2	TRBD2	TRBJ2-5	TGTGCCAGCAGCGGGACTAGCGGAGTGGGGGAGACCCAGTACTTC	CASSGTSGVGETQYF
NA	TRBV5-1	NA	TRBJ2-7	TGCGCCAGCAGCTTGGACGACAGGATTTCCTACGAGCAGTACTTC	CASSLDDRISYEQYF
NA	TRBV29-1	TRBD2	TRBJ2-3	TGCAGCGTTGAGGTGACTAGCGGAAAGGGGGGTACGCAGTATTTT	CSVEVTSGKGGTQYF
NA	TRBV7-2	NA	TRBJ1-3	TGTGCCAGCAGCTTAGCCCTCGGGAGCTCTGGAAACACCATATATTTT	CASSLALGSSGNTIYF
NA	TRBV7-2	TRBD2	TRBJ2-5	TGTGCCAGCAGCTTAGCGGCTAGCGGGACGGGGACCCAGTACTTC	CASSLAASGTGTQYF
NA	TRBV7-6	TRBD2	TRBJ2-2	TGTGCCAGCAGCTTCCGGACTAGCATGCACACCGGGGAGCTGTTTTTT	CASSFRTSMHTGELFF
NA	TRBV2	NA	TRBJ2-1	TGTGCCAGCAGTGATGTTGGGGCAGGGGTCATGAATGAGCAGTTCTTC	CASSDVGAGVMNEQFF
once	TRBV18	NA	TRBJ1-5	TGTGCCAGCTCACCAGGAGGCAATCAGCCCCAGCATTTT	CASSPGGNQPQHF
NA	TRBV15	NA	TRBJ1-4	TGTGCCACCAGCGACCATCTCTTGGGGGGTAATGAAAAACTGTTTTTT	CATSDHLLGGNEKLFF
NA	TRBV7-2	TRBD1	TRBJ2-1	TGTGCCAGCAGCAGCCTCAGGGGGCTCGAGCAGTTCTTC	CASSSLRGLEQFF